Detailed here is one T cell receptor beta chain. As yet, its antigen is unknown. The data are from a study of Ad26.COV2.S vaccination and SARS-CoV-2 variants. General observations from the study: Analyses that measured TCR breadth and depth may have underestimated total T cell responses.

Using immunoSEQ multiplex PCR, the repertoire was profiled, and TCRdb retains in-frame clones only, with some absent. The table shows roughly 380,000 clones, with 80% to 90% occurring only once. Treatment defined: roughly 18 received Ad26.COV2.S at low or high dose, single or two shots; 5 received placebo; per-sample allocation not given. Collection of the samples took place on day 63 after the first injection of vaccine or placebo. CDR1 and CDR2 (germline): MGHDK, SYGVNS. V was trimmed by 1 base and J by 0 bases, leaving 7 bases between them. The CDR3 runs to 15 residues. V usage is TRBV25-1 and J usage is TRBJ2-1; no clear D gene. The sequence came from a person aged 18 to 65 who received the Ad26.COV2.S COVID-19 vaccine or a placebo. Sequenced here: peripheral blood, sampled in a trial of Ad26.COV2.S vaccine versus placebo. Here the CDR3 DNA reads TGTGCCAGCAGTGAATTAACCCACTCCTACAATGAGCAGTTCTTC. Residues: CASSELTHSYNEQFF.